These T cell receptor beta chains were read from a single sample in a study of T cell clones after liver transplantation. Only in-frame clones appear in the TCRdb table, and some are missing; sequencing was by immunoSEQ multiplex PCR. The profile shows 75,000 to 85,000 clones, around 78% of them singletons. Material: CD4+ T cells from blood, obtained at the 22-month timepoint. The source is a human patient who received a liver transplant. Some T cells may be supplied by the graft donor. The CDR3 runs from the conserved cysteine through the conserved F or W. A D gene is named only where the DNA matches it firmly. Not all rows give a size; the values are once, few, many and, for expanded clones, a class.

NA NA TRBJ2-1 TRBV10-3 TGTGCCACCGAGATGGGGCTAAACAATGAGCAGTTCTTC CATEMGLNNEQFF
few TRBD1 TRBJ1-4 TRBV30 TGTGCCTGGGAACCGGGACAGGGAGCAATCGGGAATGAAAAACTGTTTTTT CAWEPGQGAIGNEKLFF
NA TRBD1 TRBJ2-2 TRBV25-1 TGTGCCAGCAGTACCCCGCGGGGCAGGGGGCAAGCCGGGGAGCTGTTTTTT CASSTPRGRGQAGELFF
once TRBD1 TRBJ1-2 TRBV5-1 TGCGCCAGCAGCTTGGCCCTGGGACAGCTTGGGGGTAACTATGGCTACACCTTC CASSLALGQLGGNYGYTF
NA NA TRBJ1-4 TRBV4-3 TGCGCCAGCAGCCGGACAGTTGCAACTAATGAAAAACTGTTTTTT CASSRTVATNEKLFF
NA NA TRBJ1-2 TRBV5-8 TGTGCCAGCAGCTTCGGAGGAAATGGCTACACCTTC CASSFGGNGYTF
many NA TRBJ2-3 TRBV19 TGTGCCCTGACTGGTCGCACAGATACGCAGTATTTT CALTGRTDTQYF
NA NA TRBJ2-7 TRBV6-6 TGTGCCAGCAGTTACTCGAAACGGACTCAAGAGCAGTACTTC CASSYSKRTQEQYF
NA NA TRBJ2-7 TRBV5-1 TGCGCCAGCAGCTCGCGGTCGTCTGAGGCCACCTACGAGCAGTACTTC CASSSRSSEATYEQYF
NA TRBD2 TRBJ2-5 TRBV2 TGTGCCAGCAGTGACCAGCGGGGGGGGGAAGAGACCCAGTACTTC CASSDQRGGEETQYF
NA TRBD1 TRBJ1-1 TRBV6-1 TGTGCCAGCAGTGACACAGGGGGAGTGACTGAAGCTTTCTTT CASSDTGGVTEAFF
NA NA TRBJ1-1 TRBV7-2 TGTGCCAGCAGCTTATATTCCGTGGCGGCTACTGAAGCTTTCTTT CASSLYSVAATEAFF
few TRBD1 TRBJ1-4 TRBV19 TGTGCCAGTAGTATGGACGGGACAGACAATGAAAAACTGTTTTTT CASSMDGTDNEKLFF
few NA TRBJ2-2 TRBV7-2 TGTGCCAGCAGCTTAGTACTACGTGCCGGGGAGCTGTTTTTT CASSLVLRAGELFF
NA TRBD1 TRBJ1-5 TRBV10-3 TGTGCCATCAGTGGGGGGGACAGGGATCAGCCCCAGCATTTT CAISGGDRDQPQHF
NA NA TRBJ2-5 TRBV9 TGTGCCAGCAGCGTCAGGGTGGGCCAAGAGACCCAGTACTTC CASSVRVGQETQYF
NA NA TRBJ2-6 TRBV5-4 TGTGCCAGCAGCTTGGAGGGAGGTGGGGCCAACGTCCTGACTTTC CASSLEGGGANVLTF
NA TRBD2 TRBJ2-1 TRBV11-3 TGTGCCAGCAGCCCGGGACTAGCGGGATACAATGAGCAGTTCTTC CASSPGLAGYNEQFF
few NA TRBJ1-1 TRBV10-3 TGTGCCATCAATCGGGGCAGGGAGGATGAAGCTTTCTTT CAINRGREDEAFF
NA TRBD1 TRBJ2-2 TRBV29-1 TGCAGCGTTGAAGGACAGGGGGCCGTCGGGGAGCTGTTTTTT CSVEGQGAVGELFF
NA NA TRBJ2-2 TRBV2 TGTGCCAGCAGCGCACAGGGAGTAAAAGCCGGGGAGCTGTTTTTT CASSAQGVKAGELFF
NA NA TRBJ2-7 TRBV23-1 TGCGCCAGCAGTATGTGGAGCTACGAGCAGTACTTC CASSMWSYEQYF
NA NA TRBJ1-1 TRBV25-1 TGTGCCAGCAGTGATTCTGTTGAAAACACTGAAGCTTTCTTT CASSDSVENTEAFF
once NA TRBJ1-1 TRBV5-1 TGCGCCAGCAGCATACAGGGGAACACTGAAGCTTTCTTT CASSIQGNTEAFF
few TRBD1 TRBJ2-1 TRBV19 TGTGCCAGTAGGCGACAGGGCAATGAGCAGTTCTTC CASRRQGNEQFF
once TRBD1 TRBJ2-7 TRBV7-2 TGTGCCAGCAGCTTAGTGGGGGGACAGGGGTCTTGGTACGAGCAGTACTTC CASSLVGGQGSWYEQYF
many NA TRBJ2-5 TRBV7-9 TGTGCCAGCAGCTTAGGGGGGGAAGAGACCCAGTACTTC CASSLGGEETQYF
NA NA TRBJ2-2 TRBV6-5 TGTGCCAGCAGACCAGTAGCGAACACCGGGGAGCTGTTTTTT CASRPVANTGELFF
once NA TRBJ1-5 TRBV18 TGTGCCAGCTCTCCGGACAGTGCAGAGCCCCAGCATTTT CASSPDSAEPQHF
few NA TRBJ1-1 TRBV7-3 TGTGCCAGCAGCGTCCAGGCGGGGGGCAACACTGAAGCTTTCTTT CASSVQAGGNTEAFF